This TCR beta chain was recovered during a study of cytomegalovirus exposure and HLA in healthy donors. The PCR was carried out with 60 Vbeta primers and 13 Jbeta primers. Repertoires were generated with immunoSEQ multiplex PCR, while TCRdb's copy carries only in-frame clones and drops some. The data show 130,000 to 150,000 clones, around three quarters seen once. Findings and limits, study-wide: The study flagged some 170 TCR beta chains as cytomegalovirus-associated. Equally common other TCR beta chains were less clonally expanded than HLA-associated ones, a later analysis found.

Concerning this clone itself: Antigen specificity is unknown.

Specimen: PBMCs. The clonotype comes from a man between 18 and 29 years old in good health and CMV-seronegative.

DNA of the CDR3: TGTGCCAGACGACAGCGAGCCAAAAACATTCAGTACTTC. This sequence encodes CARRQRAKNIQYF. The chain combines TRBV11-3 with TRBJ2-4; a possible D gene is TRBD1 (5 bases). In germline, CDR1 is SGHNT, CDR2 YENEEA. The CDR3 consists of 13 residues. Trimming shortened V by 9 bases and J by 0 bases, and 9 bases separated the two germline ends.